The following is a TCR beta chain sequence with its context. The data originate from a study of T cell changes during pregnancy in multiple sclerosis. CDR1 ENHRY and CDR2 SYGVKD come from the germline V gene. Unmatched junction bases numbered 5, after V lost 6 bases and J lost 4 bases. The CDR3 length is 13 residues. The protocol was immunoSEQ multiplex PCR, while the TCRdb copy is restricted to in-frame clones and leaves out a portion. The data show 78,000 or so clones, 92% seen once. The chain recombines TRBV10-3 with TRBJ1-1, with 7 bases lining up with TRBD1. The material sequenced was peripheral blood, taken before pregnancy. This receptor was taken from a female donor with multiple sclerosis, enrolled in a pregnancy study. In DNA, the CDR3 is TGTGCCATCAGGACAGGGAGGAGCACTGAAGCTTTCTTT. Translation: CAIRTGRSTEAFF.